The rows below give T cell receptor beta chains drawn from one sample of a study of T cells in Graves' hyperthyroidism and ophthalmopathy. TCRdb re-derived calls from the multiplex PCR reads in MiXCR, one entry per CDR3 protein. The table lists 300,000 to 450,000 distinct CDR3 sequences, 15% to 17% of them singletons. Source material: blood. These receptors all come from a woman aged 18-29 years with Graves' hyperthyroidism that later progressed to Graves' ophthalmopathy. The CDR3 runs from the conserved cysteine through the conserved F or W. The D gene is left open where the match is weak. The size field is filled for only some rows; it gives once, few, many or a size class.

D,length,J,size,V,DNA,CDR3
.,13,TRBJ2-3,many,TRBV11-2,TGTGCCATCTCAGGTTTTTTCACAGATACGCAGTATTTT,CAISGFFTDTQYF
.,14,TRBJ2-5,few,TRBV4-3,TGCGCCAGCAGCCCCTACAAGTACCAAGAGACCCAGTACTTC,CASSPYKYQETQYF
.,13,TRBJ2-7,.,TRBV28,TGTGCCAGCAGAGTCGGGCCTTGGGAAGAGCAGTACTTC,CASRVGPWEEQYF
.,16,TRBJ2-3,.,TRBV5-4,TGTGCCAGCAGCTTGGCGGCCCACCTTGGGACAGATACGCAGTATTTT,CASSLAAHLGTDTQYF
.,14,TRBJ2-7,many,TRBV28,TGTGCCAGCAGTGTACAGGGAGGCTTGGGGGAGCAGTACTTC,CASSVQGGLGEQYF
TRBD2,17,TRBJ2-3,few,TRBV6-1,TGTGCCAGCAGTGAAGCGGGGACTAGCGGTAGCACAGATACGCAGTATTTT,CASSEAGTSGSTDTQYF
.,18,TRBJ2-3,few,TRBV7-9,TGTGCCAGCAGCTCAAAGCTTGGACGAGGAGGTCGCACAGATACGCAGTATTTT,CASSSKLGRGGRTDTQYF
.,12,TRBJ2-4,few,TRBV7-9,TGTGCCAGCGGACGGGCCCTGGAGATTCAGTACTTC,CASGRALEIQYF
.,15,TRBJ1-4,.,TRBV3-1,TGTGCCAGCAGCCAGCCTAGAGGGATTAATGAAAAACTGTTTTTT,CASSQPRGINEKLFF
.,15,TRBJ2-5,many,TRBV7-9,TGTGCCAACGTCCCGGGACACGATAAGCGGGAGACCCAGTACTTC,CANVPGHDKRETQYF
.,16,TRBJ1-4,.,TRBV7-9,TGTGCCAGCAGCTTAGCGGGTGGCATCGAGGGTGAAAAACTGTTTTTT,CASSLAGGIEGEKLFF
.,14,TRBJ2-3,few,TRBV3-1,TGTGCCAGCAGCCAAAGTAGAGGGGCAGATACGCAGTATTTT,CASSQSRGADTQYF
TRBD2,15,TRBJ2-1,.,TRBV19,TGTGCCAGTAGTATGTCTAGCGGGGTTAACAATGAGCAGTTCTTC,CASSMSSGVNNEQFF
TRBD1,15,TRBJ2-1,many,TRBV6-2/TRBV6-3,TGTGCCAGCAGTTACCCAGGGGACAGGGACAATGAGCAGTTCTTC,CASSYPGDRDNEQFF
TRBD2,15,TRBJ2-7,many,TRBV2,TGTGCCAGCAGTGATGAGCTAGCGGGGGCCTACGAGCAGTACTTC,CASSDELAGAYEQYF
TRBD1,14,TRBJ1-2,.,TRBV6-9,TGTGCCAGCAGTTCCAACCAGGGGGCTGGTGGCTACACCTTC,CASSSNQGAGGYTF
.,14,TRBJ2-2,few,TRBV2,TGTGCCAGCAGTGAAAGTCAGGGGACCGGGGAGCTGTTTTTT,CASSESQGTGELFF
TRBD2,14,TRBJ2-7,.,TRBV6-1,TGTGCCAGCAGCCCACAGACTAGCCCCTACGAGCAGTACTTC,CASSPQTSPYEQYF
.,16,TRBJ2-1,.,TRBV6-2/TRBV6-3,TGTGCCAGCAGGCTGAAGAGGGGGTCCGGGGACAATGAGCAGTTCTTC,CASRLKRGSGDNEQFF
TRBD2,15,TRBJ2-7,few,TRBV6-2/TRBV6-3,TGTGCCAGCAGTCGGGGGGGGCAGGATCCCTACGAGCAGTACTTC,CASSRGGQDPYEQYF
TRBD2,16,TRBJ2-5,many,TRBV7-2,TGTGCCAGCAGCTTAGGATTAGCGGGGGGTCAAGAGACCCAGTACTTC,CASSLGLAGGQETQYF
TRBD2,15,TRBJ2-3,many,TRBV7-9,TGTGCCAGCAGTGCGACGAGGCGGGAGGAGGGCACGCAGTATTTT,CASSATRREEGTQYF
TRBD1,15,TRBJ1-1,.,TRBV29-1,TGCAGCGTTGAACTCCTCCAGGGGGTGAGGACTGAAGCTTTCTTT,CSVELLQGVRTEAFF
.,15,TRBJ2-2,.,TRBV7-2,TGTGCCAGCAGCTTGGGGCAGGTCAACACCGGGGAGCTGTTTTTT,CASSLGQVNTGELFF
TRBD2,14,TRBJ2-1,.,TRBV5-6,TGTGCCAGCAGCTCCGGGACTAGGGTCGATGAGCAGTTCTTC,CASSSGTRVDEQFF
.,13,TRBJ2-7,few,TRBV7-6,TGTGCCAGCCAGGACGAAAGCTCCTACGAGCAGTACTTC,CASQDESSYEQYF
.,13,TRBJ2-5,once,TRBV2,TGTGCCAGCAGTGTCGGGGCTGGTCAGACCCAGTACTTC,CASSVGAGQTQYF
TRBD2,16,TRBJ2-1,many,TRBV7-8,TGTGCCAGCAGCTTAGAGGGGTTAGCGGGAAGGAATGAGCAGTTCTTC,CASSLEGLAGRNEQFF
TRBD2,17,TRBJ2-1,many,TRBV6-6,TGTGCCAGCAGTTACTCGTTGTCGGGGGGGGGGGACAATGAGCAGTTCTTC,CASSYSLSGGGDNEQFF
TRBD1,16,TRBJ1-5,many,TRBV20-1,TGCAGTGCTACACAACCTGACAGGGGCCGTAATCAGCCCCAGCATTTT,CSATQPDRGRNQPQHF
.,12,TRBJ2-3,few,TRBV4-2,TGTGCCAGCAGCCAAGGGCCAGATACGCAGTATTTT,CASSQGPDTQYF
.,13,TRBJ2-5,many,TRBV28,TGTGCCAGCAGGTACGGCCCTCAAGAGACCCAGTACTTC,CASRYGPQETQYF
.,12,TRBJ1-3,many,TRBV2,TGTGCCAGCAGTTACATGGGAAACACCATATATTTT,CASSYMGNTIYF
.,13,TRBJ1-1,many,TRBV20-1,TGCAGTGCTAGAGATGAACTGGGCACTGAAGCTTTCTTT,CSARDELGTEAFF
.,12,TRBJ2-7,.,TRBV6-2/TRBV6-3,TGTGCCAGCGGATTAGTAGCGCGCGAGCAGTACTTC,CASGLVAREQYF
.,14,TRBJ2-3,many,TRBV27,TGTGCCAGCAGTTTGGAGGGGGCGTCGGATACGCAGTATTTT,CASSLEGASDTQYF
.,18,TRBJ2-2,once,TRBV11-2,TGTGCCAGCAGCCTGGCGGGCGTGAGGGACCCGTTAGGCGGGGAGCTGTTTTTT,CASSLAGVRDPLGGELFF
.,12,TRBJ2-7,few,TRBV29-1,TGCAGCGTTGAGGGACACCCAGGGGAGCAGTACTTC,CSVEGHPGEQYF
TRBD1,15,TRBJ1-5,many,TRBV5-1,TGCGCCAGCAGCGACGGGACAGGGAGAAATCAGCCCCAGCATTTT,CASSDGTGRNQPQHF
.,14,TRBJ2-7,.,TRBV18,TGTGCCAGCTCACCATTGAGGGGCATCGGCGAGCAGTACTTC,CASSPLRGIGEQYF
TRBD1,16,TRBJ2-5,many,TRBV7-7,TGTGCTAGCAGCCGGAACAGGGGGGAAAACCAAGAGACCCAGTACTTC,CASSRNRGENQETQYF
TRBD1,13,TRBJ1-2,many,TRBV28,TGTGCCAGCAGATTGGGACAGGGCTATGGCTACACCTTC,CASRLGQGYGYTF
.,13,TRBJ2-1,many,TRBV28,TGTGCCAGCAGTTACGGGGGTAAGAATGAGCAGTTCTTC,CASSYGGKNEQFF
.,14,TRBJ2-2,many,TRBV20-1,TGCAGTGCTAGGGCCGGGCCGAACACCGGGGAGCTGTTTTTT,CSARAGPNTGELFF
.,13,TRBJ1-6,few,TRBV6-1,TGTGCCAGCAGTGAAGGACTTAATTCACCCCTCCACTTT,CASSEGLNSPLHF
.,15,TRBJ2-4,many,TRBV20-1,TGCAGTGCTAGCCGCCCCTCCGGGAGCAAAAACATTCAGTACTTC,CSASRPSGSKNIQYF
.,16,TRBJ1-5,many,TRBV12-3/TRBV12-4,TGTGCCAGCAGTTTAGTAGCAGGGATTAGCAATCAGCCCCAGCATTTT,CASSLVAGISNQPQHF
TRBD1,15,TRBJ2-7,.,TRBV4-3,TGCGCCAGCAGCCAAGAGGGGACAGGGCCCTACGAGCAGTACTTC,CASSQEGTGPYEQYF
.,14,TRBJ1-3,.,TRBV6-1,TGTGCCAGCGCTGCACGGATCTCTGGAGACACCATATATTTT,CASAARISGDTIYF
.,15,TRBJ1-1,many,TRBV20-1,TGCAGTGCTAGAAATACCGGGACGGTGAACACTGAAGCTTTCTTT,CSARNTGTVNTEAFF
TRBD2,16,TRBJ2-1,.,TRBV19,TGTGCCAGTATTACCCCGGGACTAGCGGGAAGGAATGAGCAGTTCTTC,CASITPGLAGRNEQFF
.,22,TRBJ2-7,few,TRBV19,TGTGCCAGTAGTACTACCGGGCCGAACCTCGTCCGGGACTCCTTCGGGTTCCACGAGCAGTACTTC,CASSTTGPNLVRDSFGFHEQYF
.,15,TRBJ2-3,few,TRBV3-1,TGTGCCAGCAGCCAGGCTAGCGCGGGCACAGATACGCAGTATTTT,CASSQASAGTDTQYF
TRBD1,15,TRBJ2-7,many,TRBV30,TGTGCCTGGACCATGGGGCCAGGGGGACGGTACGAGCAGTACTTC,CAWTMGPGGRYEQYF
.,13,TRBJ1-5,many,TRBV6-1,TGTGCCAGCAGTTATGGGGTGAATCAGCCCCAGCATTTT,CASSYGVNQPQHF
TRBD1,16,TRBJ2-7,many,TRBV28,TGTGCCAGCAGTCCGCCGGGACAGAGAAGCTCCTACGAGCAGTACTTC,CASSPPGQRSSYEQYF
.,17,TRBJ2-3,.,TRBV24-1,TGTGCCGCCAGTGACCGAAAAAAGAAGCGGAACACAGATACGCAGTATTTT,CAASDRKKKRNTDTQYF
.,19,TRBJ1-5,.,TRBV3-1,TGTGCCAGCAGCCAAGGCACAAGGGGTCCAGAGGATAGCAATCAGCCCCAGCATTTT,CASSQGTRGPEDSNQPQHF
.,13,TRBJ1-1,.,TRBV28,TGTGCCAGCAGACTTGGGGGGGGCACTGAAGCTTTCTTT,CASRLGGGTEAFF